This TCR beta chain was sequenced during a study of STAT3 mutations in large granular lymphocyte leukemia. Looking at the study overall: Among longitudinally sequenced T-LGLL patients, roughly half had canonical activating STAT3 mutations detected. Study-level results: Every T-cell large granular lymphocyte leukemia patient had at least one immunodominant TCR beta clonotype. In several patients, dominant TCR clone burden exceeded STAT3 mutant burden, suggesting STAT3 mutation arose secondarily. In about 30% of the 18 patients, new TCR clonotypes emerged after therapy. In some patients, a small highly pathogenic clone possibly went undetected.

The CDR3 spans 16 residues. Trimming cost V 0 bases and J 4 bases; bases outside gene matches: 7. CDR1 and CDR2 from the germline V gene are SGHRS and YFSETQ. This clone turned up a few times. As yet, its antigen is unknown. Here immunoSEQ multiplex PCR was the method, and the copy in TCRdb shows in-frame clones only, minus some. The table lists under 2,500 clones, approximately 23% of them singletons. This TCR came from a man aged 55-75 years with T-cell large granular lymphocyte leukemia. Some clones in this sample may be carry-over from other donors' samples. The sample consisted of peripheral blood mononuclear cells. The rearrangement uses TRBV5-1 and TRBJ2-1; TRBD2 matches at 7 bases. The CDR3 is CASSLGASGIYNEQFF. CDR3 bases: TGCGCCAGCAGCTTGGGGGCTAGCGGTATTTACAATGAGCAGTTCTTC. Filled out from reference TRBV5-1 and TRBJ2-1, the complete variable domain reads KAGVTQTPRYLIKTRGQQVTLSCSPISGHRSVSWYQQTPGQGLQFLFEYFSETQRNKGNFPGRFSGRQFSNSRSEMNVSTLELGDSALYLCASSLGASGIYNEQFFGPGTRLTVL.